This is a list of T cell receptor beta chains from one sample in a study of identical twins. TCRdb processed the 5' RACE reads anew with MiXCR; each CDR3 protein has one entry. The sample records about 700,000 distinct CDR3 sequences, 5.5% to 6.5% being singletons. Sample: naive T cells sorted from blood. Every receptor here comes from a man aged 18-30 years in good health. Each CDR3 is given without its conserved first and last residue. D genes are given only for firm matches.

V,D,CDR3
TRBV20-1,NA,SARLTGSSGNSPLH
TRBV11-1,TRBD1,ASSQPGTGGDGQETQY
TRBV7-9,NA,ASSLASGASEKLF
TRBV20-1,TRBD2,SAATSGRGETQY
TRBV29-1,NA,SVGLQETQY
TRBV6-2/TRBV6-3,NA,ASSWGLTDTQY
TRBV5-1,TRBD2,ASSTPGLAGTDTQY
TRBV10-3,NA,AISGETGPTGELF
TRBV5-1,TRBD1,ASSLALDRGYNEQF
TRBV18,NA,ASSSQTEAF
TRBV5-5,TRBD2,ASSITRLAGGNEQY
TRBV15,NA,GAGERNANTIY
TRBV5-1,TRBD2,ASSSIAGGAREQY
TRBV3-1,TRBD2,ASSREGLAAGNEQF
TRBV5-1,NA,ASSLEGSPLH
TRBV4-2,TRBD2,ASSQVARAGGSDTQY
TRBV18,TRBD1,ASSPGQGSSGANVLT
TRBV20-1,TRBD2,SAPRTSGRIGTGELF
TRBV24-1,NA,ATSDPTGYAGELF
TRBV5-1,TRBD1,ASSLGQGGNTIY
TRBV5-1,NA,ASSETGSSYNEQF
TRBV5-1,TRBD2,ASSWGLAGGQDNEQF
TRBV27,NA,ASKSLNWDTEAF
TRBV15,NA,ATSRDPPAVTDTQY
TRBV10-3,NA,AITRGLSGANVLT
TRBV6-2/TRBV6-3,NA,ASSWYSRVGGELF
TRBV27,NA,ASRAAVRFQETQY
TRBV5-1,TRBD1,ASRSGGGQPQH
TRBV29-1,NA,SVLSGKETQY
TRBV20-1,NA,SASRTHNEQF
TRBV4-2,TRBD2,ASSPGPGGSSYEQY